The 6 T cell receptor beta chains below come from one sample, sequenced in a study of T cells after yellow fever vaccination (dated by TCRdb to between 2018 and 2021). Reading the label with the study, this specimen's treatment or condition is: live attenuated yellow fever vaccine strain. Receptors were amplified or captured by 5' RACE. Sequencing took place on an Illumina NovaSeq 6000. TCRdb ran its own pipeline on the public reads, namely fastp trimming at Q25 and MiXCR clone calling, and kept in-frame beta chains. CDR3 protein sequences are deduplicated, and each keeps its most common genes and DNA. The table for this sample lists around 310,000 distinct CDR3 sequences; about 4.5% of them were counted only once. Roughly a fifth of the sample comes from the top ten. The material was PBMCs, obtained 15 days after the yellow fever booster vaccination. These receptor sequences come from a man aged 18 to 35 who received the YFV17D yellow fever vaccine.

This clonotype was counted only a few times. CDR3 coding DNA: TGTGCCAGCAGTTGGGGACAGGGCACCGGGGAGCTGTTTTTT. Its translation is CASSWGQGTGELFF. The gene calls are TRBV12-3 or TRBV12-4 and TRBJ2-2; 9 nucleotides line up with TRBD1. V lost 4 bases, J lost 4 bases, and 1 base stayed unmatched. The CDR3 spans 14 residues.

The sample holds many counts of this clonotype. The chain carries TRBV7-4 and TRBJ2-7, with 7 bases aligning to TRBD2. This CDR3 has 19 amino acids. The V segment lost 1 base and the J segment 0 bases; nucleotides outside the gene matches: 15. Germline V gene data show CDR1 as SGHVT and CDR2 as SQSDAQ. CDR3 protein: CASSLEGVTSQSRSYEQYF. CDR3 nucleotides: TGTGCCAGCAGCTTAGAAGGAGTGACTAGCCAGTCCCGCTCCTACGAGCAGTACTTC.

This clonotype has a count of ten or more. The chain uses TRBV7-2 and TRBJ2-7, with TRBD2 matching 7 bases. V shed 5 bases and J 1 base; nucleotides not matched to a gene: 5. From germline, CDR1 is SGHTA and CDR2 FQGNSA. The CDR3 extends over 14 amino acids. The CDR3: CASSVLAPSYEQYF. CDR3 bases: TGTGCCAGCAGCGTACTAGCGCCGTCCTACGAGCAGTACTTC. Based on the CDR3 plus reference TRBV7-2 and TRBJ2-7, the full variable domain is GAGVSQSPSNKVTEKGKDVELRCDPISGHTALYWYRQSLGQGLEFLIYFQGNSAPDKSGLPSDRFSAERTGGSVSTLTIQRTQQEDSAVYLCASSVLAPSYEQYFGPGTRLTVT.

This rearrangement joins TRBV20-1 to TRBJ1-3, with D uncertain. Germline lookup yields CDR1 DFQATT and CDR2 SNEGSKA (reference sequence). CDR3 length: 12 amino acids. Between the trimmed V and J ends, which lost 6 bases and 3 bases, there was a span of 9 bases. CDR3: CSASDGGNTIYF. CDR3 in DNA: TGCAGTGCCTCGGACGGTGGAAACACCATATATTTT.

The chain employs TRBV12-3 or TRBV12-4 and TRBJ2-7, with a tentative D call TRBD1 (5 bases). The ends were cut back, 6 bases at V and 7 bases at J, with 16 bases in the middle. The CDR3 is made up of 13 amino acids. In DNA form, the CDR3 reads TGTGCCAGCAGCGACAGCCTCGTCGGGGAGCAGTACGTC. This codes for CASSDSLVGEQYV.

This clonotype was observed a handful of times. J is TRBJ2-4 and V is TRBV3-1; 10 bases agree with TRBD1. The V gene end was trimmed by 2 bases and the J gene end by 0 bases; junction bases not matched to a gene: 4. CDR3 size: 17 residues. Germline V gene data show CDR1 as LGHDT and CDR2 as YNNKEL (reference sequence). Here the CDR3 DNA reads TGTGCCAGCAGCCAAACGGGACAGGGGCTAGCCAAAAACATTCAGTACTTC. The encoded protein is CASSQTGQGLAKNIQYF.